This TCR beta chain was retrieved from a study of blood T cell repertoires in COVID-19. Study-wide context: Italy, Spain and the United States were the sources of the convalescent and acute COVID-19 samples. Nucleic acid was either cDNA or gDNA, and it came from T cells, B-cell-depleted T cells, or PBMCs.

Study processing details: Reference gene primer amplification yielded estimated nucleated cell counts. The protocol was immunoSEQ multiplex PCR, while the TCRdb copy is restricted to in-frame clones and leaves out a portion. V and J calls and clone size are those listed in that table; D and trimming were worked out from the DNA. The table shows around 300,000 clones, with 85% occurring only once. The germline CDR1 and CDR2 sequences are MGHRA and YSYEKL. This CDR3 is 15 amino acids long. V lost 2 bases to trimming and J lost 5 bases; unmatched junction nucleotides: 4. The sequence derives from a human donor in a cohort sampled during active COVID-19. Sequencing was carried out using peripheral blood. This rearrangement joins TRBV4-1 to TRBJ1-4, with 8 bases lining up with TRBD1. For the CDR3, the DNA is TGCGCCAGCAGCCAACCCCGGGACAGGAATGAAAAACTGTTTTTT. Its translation: CASSQPRDRNEKLFF.